The rows below give T cell receptor beta chains drawn from one sample of a study of cytomegalovirus exposure and HLA in healthy donors. The data were produced by immunoSEQ multiplex PCR, yet TCRdb's version contains in-frame clones alone and is incomplete. The data show 130,000 or so clones, about two thirds seen once. The sequenced sample consisted of PBMCs. The receptors stem from a woman aged 40 to 49 in good health and CMV-seronegative. The CDR3 runs from the conserved cysteine through the conserved F or W. A D gene is named only where the DNA matches it firmly. Not every row has a clone size; where given, it reads once, few, many or a size class.

v_gene: TRBV14; abundance: -; d_gene: TRBD1; j_gene: TRBJ1-1; CDR3aa: CASSRTTGVNTEAFF; CDR3nt: TGTGCCAGCAGCCGGACGACAGGGGTTAACACTGAAGCTTTCTTT
v_gene: TRBV6-4; abundance: -; d_gene: -; j_gene: TRBJ1-6; CDR3aa: CASSRTVRGMGSPLHF; CDR3nt: TGTGCCAGCTCAAGGACAGTCAGGGGTATGGGGTCACCCCTCCACTTT
v_gene: TRBV10-3; abundance: -; d_gene: -; j_gene: TRBJ1-4; CDR3aa: CAIGTGMLSVEKLFF; CDR3nt: TGTGCCATCGGCACAGGGATGCTCAGCGTTGAAAAACTGTTTTTT
v_gene: TRBV5-1; abundance: -; d_gene: TRBD1; j_gene: TRBJ1-1; CDR3aa: CASSSGTGGNTEAFF; CDR3nt: TGCGCCAGCAGCTCCGGGACAGGGGGGAACACTGAAGCTTTCTTT
v_gene: TRBV19; abundance: -; d_gene: -; j_gene: TRBJ1-1; CDR3aa: CASSTIGQFEAFF; CDR3nt: TGTGCCAGTAGTACAATTGGACAGTTTGAAGCTTTCTTT
v_gene: TRBV4-1; abundance: -; d_gene: TRBD1; j_gene: TRBJ1-2; CDR3aa: CASSQDIKGQGARHYGYTF; CDR3nt: TGCGCCAGCAGCCAAGATATCAAAGGACAGGGGGCGCGACACTATGGCTACACCTTC
v_gene: TRBV7-9; abundance: -; d_gene: -; j_gene: TRBJ1-2; CDR3aa: CASSGTGSYYGYTF; CDR3nt: TGTGCCAGCAGCGGTACAGGGAGCTACTATGGCTACACCTTC
v_gene: TRBV7-9; abundance: -; d_gene: TRBD1; j_gene: TRBJ2-5; CDR3aa: CASIYYLAGGEETQYF; CDR3nt: TGTGCCAGCATCTATTATCTGGCAGGGGGCGAAGAGACCCAGTACTTC
v_gene: TRBV11-2; abundance: -; d_gene: -; j_gene: TRBJ1-2; CDR3aa: CASSLTAEGKRYGYTF; CDR3nt: TGTGCCAGCAGCCTTACGGCGGAGGGGAAGAGATATGGCTACACCTTC
v_gene: TRBV9; abundance: few; d_gene: -; j_gene: TRBJ2-7; CDR3aa: CASSAVSYEQYF; CDR3nt: TGTGCCAGCAGCGCAGTCTCCTACGAGCAGTACTTC
v_gene: TRBV4-2; abundance: -; d_gene: -; j_gene: TRBJ1-2; CDR3aa: CASSQEGAGGVYGYTF; CDR3nt: TGTGCCAGCAGCCAAGAAGGAGCCGGCGGGGTCTATGGCTACACCTTC
v_gene: TRBV5-6; abundance: -; d_gene: -; j_gene: TRBJ2-4; CDR3aa: CASSLGRLLAKNIQYF; CDR3nt: TGTGCCAGCAGCTTGGGGAGGTTACTAGCCAAAAACATTCAGTACTTC
v_gene: TRBV7-9; abundance: few; d_gene: TRBD2; j_gene: TRBJ2-1; CDR3aa: CASSSTTSLSYNEQFF; CDR3nt: TGTGCCAGCAGCTCTACGACTAGCCTCTCCTACAATGAGCAGTTCTTC
v_gene: TRBV6-5; abundance: -; d_gene: TRBD1; j_gene: TRBJ1-2; CDR3aa: CASTGTGEVGYTF; CDR3nt: TGTGCCAGCACCGGGACAGGGGAAGTTGGCTACACCTTC
v_gene: TRBV11-2; abundance: -; d_gene: -; j_gene: TRBJ1-5; CDR3aa: CASSLQGSYQPQHF; CDR3nt: TGTGCCAGCAGTCTTCAGGGGTCGTATCAGCCCCAGCATTTT
v_gene: TRBV18; abundance: -; d_gene: -; j_gene: TRBJ1-2; CDR3aa: CASAEDMIYGYTF; CDR3nt: TGTGCCAGCGCGGAGGATATGATCTATGGCTACACCTTC
v_gene: TRBV10-3; abundance: once; d_gene: TRBD1; j_gene: TRBJ1-5; CDR3aa: CAISESGRGTGQPQHF; CDR3nt: TGTGCCATCAGTGAGTCGGGCAGGGGGACGGGTCAGCCCCAGCATTTT
v_gene: TRBV29-1; abundance: -; d_gene: -; j_gene: TRBJ2-3; CDR3aa: CSVLALDTQYF; CDR3nt: TGCAGCGTTTTAGCTTTGGATACGCAGTATTTT
v_gene: TRBV9; abundance: -; d_gene: TRBD2; j_gene: TRBJ2-1; CDR3aa: CASSVSSGGANEQFF; CDR3nt: TGTGCCAGCAGCGTCAGTAGCGGGGGGGCCAATGAGCAGTTCTTC
v_gene: TRBV27; abundance: -; d_gene: -; j_gene: TRBJ2-7; CDR3aa: CASSFRAGSYEQYF; CDR3nt: TGTGCCAGCAGTTTTAGGGCGGGGTCCTACGAGCAGTACTTC
v_gene: TRBV29-1; abundance: -; d_gene: -; j_gene: TRBJ1-1; CDR3aa: CSVEVRGTEAFF; CDR3nt: TGCAGCGTTGAAGTACGGGGCACTGAAGCTTTCTTT
v_gene: TRBV6-1; abundance: -; d_gene: -; j_gene: TRBJ1-2; CDR3aa: CASSGAGYGYTF; CDR3nt: TGTGCCAGCAGTGGGGCGGGGTATGGCTACACCTTC
v_gene: TRBV19; abundance: once; d_gene: TRBD2; j_gene: TRBJ2-3; CDR3aa: CASSLRGGDQYF; CDR3nt: TGTGCCAGTAGTCTTCGCGGGGGGGATCAGTATTTT
v_gene: TRBV4-2; abundance: -; d_gene: -; j_gene: TRBJ1-1; CDR3aa: CASSPREVRGMNTEAFF; CDR3nt: TGTGCCAGCAGCCCCCGGGAGGTGAGGGGGATGAACACTGAAGCTTTCTTT
v_gene: TRBV7-2; abundance: -; d_gene: TRBD2; j_gene: TRBJ2-5; CDR3aa: CASSLSVGTRQETQYF; CDR3nt: TGTGCCAGCAGCTTATCCGTTGGGACTAGACAAGAGACCCAGTACTTC
v_gene: TRBV5-1; abundance: -; d_gene: -; j_gene: TRBJ1-2; CDR3aa: CASSLARVEANYGYTF; CDR3nt: TGCGCCAGCAGCTTGGCCAGGGTAGAAGCTAACTATGGCTACACCTTC
v_gene: TRBV6-6; abundance: once; d_gene: -; j_gene: TRBJ2-7; CDR3aa: CASSPEWASYEQYF; CDR3nt: TGTGCCAGCAGCCCCGAGTGGGCCTCCTACGAGCAGTACTTC
v_gene: TRBV19; abundance: -; d_gene: -; j_gene: TRBJ1-5; CDR3aa: CASSIWGPNQPQHF; CDR3nt: TGTGCCAGTAGTATTTGGGGGCCCAATCAGCCCCAGCATTTT
v_gene: TRBV19; abundance: few; d_gene: -; j_gene: TRBJ2-3; CDR3aa: CASSARTVGDTQYF; CDR3nt: TGTGCCAGTAGTGCCAGGACAGTCGGGGATACGCAGTATTTT
v_gene: TRBV27; abundance: -; d_gene: TRBD1; j_gene: TRBJ1-3; CDR3aa: CASSTTGANSGNTIYF; CDR3nt: TGTGCCAGCAGTACCACAGGGGCGAACTCTGGAAACACCATATATTTT
v_gene: TRBV10-3; abundance: -; d_gene: -; j_gene: TRBJ1-1; CDR3aa: CAISESNRQDTEAFF; CDR3nt: TGTGCCATCAGTGAGTCGAATCGACAGGACACTGAAGCTTTCTTT
v_gene: TRBV27; abundance: -; d_gene: -; j_gene: TRBJ1-1; CDR3aa: CTSSLGPRSTEAFF; CDR3nt: TGTACCAGCAGTTTAGGCCCAAGGAGCACTGAAGCTTTCTTT
v_gene: TRBV7-9; abundance: -; d_gene: TRBD1; j_gene: TRBJ1-2; CDR3aa: CASSLSTLTGGDGYTF; CDR3nt: TGTGCCAGCAGCTTAAGCACCCTTACAGGGGGCGATGGCTACACCTTC
v_gene: TRBV5-6; abundance: few; d_gene: -; j_gene: TRBJ1-4; CDR3aa: CASSLAKGRLNEKLFF; CDR3nt: TGTGCCAGCAGCTTAGCCAAAGGAAGACTTAATGAAAAACTGTTTTTT
v_gene: TRBV11-1; abundance: -; d_gene: -; j_gene: TRBJ1-1; CDR3aa: CASTEANTEAFF; CDR3nt: TGTGCCAGCACCGAGGCGAACACTGAAGCTTTCTTT
v_gene: TRBV25-1; abundance: -; d_gene: -; j_gene: TRBJ1-2; CDR3aa: CASSELGLGYTF; CDR3nt: TGTGCCAGCAGTGAATTGGGACTTGGCTACACCTTC
v_gene: TRBV6-1; abundance: -; d_gene: -; j_gene: TRBJ2-5; CDR3aa: CASSESRGWTETQYF; CDR3nt: TGTGCCAGCAGTGAATCTAGGGGTTGGACAGAGACCCAGTACTTC
v_gene: TRBV29-1; abundance: -; d_gene: -; j_gene: TRBJ1-3; CDR3aa: CSVEGRAGNTIYF; CDR3nt: TGCAGCGTTGAGGGCAGGGCTGGAAACACCATATATTTT
v_gene: TRBV5-1; abundance: few; d_gene: -; j_gene: TRBJ2-6; CDR3aa: CASSLGPTASGANVLTF; CDR3nt: TGCGCCAGCAGCTTGGGTCCGACAGCCTCTGGGGCCAACGTCCTGACTTTC
v_gene: TRBV9; abundance: few; d_gene: -; j_gene: TRBJ2-1; CDR3aa: CASSVVSGPEQFF; CDR3nt: TGTGCCAGCAGCGTAGTCTCGGGTCCTGAGCAGTTCTTC
v_gene: TRBV7-9; abundance: -; d_gene: TRBD1; j_gene: TRBJ1-3; CDR3aa: CASSLGQGVMSGNTIYF; CDR3nt: TGTGCCAGCAGCTTGGGGCAGGGGGTAATGTCTGGAAACACCATATATTTT
v_gene: TRBV5-1; abundance: -; d_gene: TRBD1; j_gene: TRBJ2-2; CDR3aa: CASSFTGTGFTGELFF; CDR3nt: TGCGCCAGCAGCTTTACCGGGACAGGGTTCACCGGGGAGCTGTTTTTT
v_gene: TRBV6-1; abundance: -; d_gene: TRBD1; j_gene: TRBJ2-2; CDR3aa: CASSETGVVGELFF; CDR3nt: TGTGCCAGCAGTGAGACAGGGGTCGTCGGGGAGCTGTTTTTT
v_gene: TRBV30; abundance: -; d_gene: -; j_gene: TRBJ1-2; CDR3aa: CAWSAGARGGFGYTF; CDR3nt: TGTGCCTGGAGTGCCGGGGCCCGGGGAGGGTTTGGCTACACCTTC
v_gene: TRBV7-2; abundance: -; d_gene: TRBD2; j_gene: TRBJ2-7; CDR3aa: CASSTSGGSSYEQYF; CDR3nt: TGTGCCAGCAGCACTAGCGGGGGGAGCTCCTACGAGCAGTACTTC
v_gene: TRBV2; abundance: -; d_gene: TRBD1; j_gene: TRBJ2-5; CDR3aa: CASGGQGLTQETQYF; CDR3nt: TGTGCCAGCGGGGGACAGGGGCTAACCCAAGAGACCCAGTACTTC
v_gene: TRBV15; abundance: few; d_gene: -; j_gene: TRBJ1-1; CDR3aa: CATSVSLANTEAFF; CDR3nt: TGTGCCACCAGCGTCAGTCTAGCGAACACTGAAGCTTTCTTT
v_gene: TRBV30; abundance: -; d_gene: TRBD1; j_gene: TRBJ1-6; CDR3aa: CAWSELRDRGSPLHF; CDR3nt: TGTGCCTGGAGTGAACTCCGGGACAGGGGTTCACCCCTCCACTTT
v_gene: TRBV4-1; abundance: once; d_gene: TRBD2; j_gene: TRBJ2-1; CDR3aa: CASSHRAGGRYEQFF; CDR3nt: TGCGCCAGCAGCCATAGAGCGGGGGGGCGTTATGAGCAGTTCTTC
v_gene: TRBV5-4; abundance: few; d_gene: -; j_gene: TRBJ2-2; CDR3aa: CASSLGQSNTGELFF; CDR3nt: TGTGCCAGCAGCTTGGGACAATCTAACACCGGGGAGCTGTTTTTT
v_gene: TRBV7-2; abundance: -; d_gene: -; j_gene: TRBJ1-6; CDR3aa: CASSSRGRGNSPLHF; CDR3nt: TGTGCCAGCAGCTCCAGGGGAAGGGGTAATTCACCCCTCCACTTT
v_gene: TRBV2; abundance: few; d_gene: -; j_gene: TRBJ1-3; CDR3aa: CASRWENSGNTIYF; CDR3nt: TGTGCCAGCAGGTGGGAGAACTCTGGAAACACCATATATTTT
v_gene: TRBV5-1; abundance: few; d_gene: TRBD2; j_gene: TRBJ2-3; CDR3aa: CASRPGLATDTQYF; CDR3nt: TGCGCCAGCAGACCTGGACTAGCCACAGATACGCAGTATTTT
v_gene: TRBV5-1; abundance: -; d_gene: TRBD1; j_gene: TRBJ2-2; CDR3aa: CASSFSPRDRGLANTGELFF; CDR3nt: TGCGCCAGCAGCTTCTCCCCTCGGGACAGGGGATTAGCGAACACCGGGGAGCTGTTTTTT
v_gene: TRBV7-8; abundance: -; d_gene: -; j_gene: TRBJ2-3; CDR3aa: CASTLRGRRGGDTQYF; CDR3nt: TGTGCCAGCACCTTACGAGGCAGGCGGGGTGGGGATACGCAGTATTTT